Below are 27 T cell receptor beta chains sequenced from a single sample in a study of Graves' ophthalmopathy and Graves' hyperthyroidism. RNA transcripts were the source from which TCR beta CDR3 regions were amplified. HTBI primers primed a first-round RT-PCR, and a second-round multiplex PCR followed. Using its own MiXCR run on the multiplex PCR reads, TCRdb lists one record per CDR3 protein. The table shows about 210,000 distinct CDR3 sequences, with 25% to 30% occurring only once. Sequencing used peripheral blood. The receptors were sampled from a man over 45 with Graves' ophthalmopathy.

This clonotype occurred many times. This chain links TRBV5-1 with TRBJ1-1; TRBD1 aligns across 8 bases. Germline loops: CDR1 SGHRS, CDR2 YFSETQ. J gave up 4 bases and V 4 bases, and 9 bases lay outside the gene matches. The CDR3 consists of 15 residues. The CDR3 region has the DNA TGCGCCAGCAGCGACGGGGGGACAGGCCCCACTGAAGCTTTCTTT. It codes for CASSDGGTGPTEAFF.

The sample holds many counts of this clonotype. The V and J genes are TRBV6-5 and TRBJ2-5; D not certain. In germline, CDR1 is MNHEY, CDR2 SVGAGI. Deletions cut 2 bases from V and 7 bases from J, with 8 bases between. There are 12 residues in the CDR3. The CDR3 DNA follows: TGTGCCAGCAGTTACGGGCAGCCGACCCAGTACTTC. Its translation is CASSYGQPTQYF.

The V and J genes are TRBV6-2 or TRBV6-3 and TRBJ2-7, with D tentatively TRBD1 (6 bases). Looked up from germline, CDR1 is MNHEY and CDR2 is SVGEGT. The CDR3 spans 16 residues. V lost 0 bases and J 3 bases, leaving 15 bases between the germline ends. This CDR3 reads CASSYSSGAVIYEQYF. CDR3 bases: TGTGCCAGCAGTTACTCGTCAGGGGCGGTCATCTACGAGCAGTACTTC.

This clonotype was seen many times. V is TRBV7-2 and J is TRBJ2-7, with D unclear. The CDR3 contains 13 residues. The V gene's germline CDR1 is SGHTA and CDR2 FQGNSA. V dropped 1 base and J dropped 6 bases, with 10 bases sitting between them. The CDR3 is CASSLVFPGEQYF. The CDR3 bases are TGTGCCAGCAGCTTAGTATTCCCGGGCGAGCAGTACTTC.

The table lists this clonotype with many counts. DNA of the CDR3: TGTGCCAGCAGTTTAATGTCGGCTAGCGACGAGCAGTACTTC. This sequence encodes CASSLMSASDEQYF. The chain links TRBV28 to TRBJ2-7; tentative D call: TRBD2 (6 bases). Trimming shortened V by 2 bases and J by 5 bases, and 13 bases separated the two germline ends. This CDR3 is built from 14 residues. Looked up from germline, CDR1 is MDHEN and CDR2 is SYDVKM.

This clonotype has a count of ten or more. CDR3 in DNA: TGTGCCAGCAGCTCCGAGACCCAGTACTTC. Its translation: CASSSETQYF. The chain combines TRBV28 with TRBJ2-5; no clear D gene. The CDR3 spans 10 residues. The V end lost 6 bases, the J end lost 5 bases, and 4 bases lay between the germline ends. The germline V gene has CDR1 MDHEN and CDR2 SYDVKM.

This clonotype was counted many times. Compared with germline, one end of the junction differs, possibly owing to a read error. This chain connects TRBV4-1 to TRBJ2-5; tentatively, D is TRBD2 (5 bases). The CDR3 totals 14 residues. Germline CDR1 reads MGHRA; CDR2 reads YSYEKL. The CDR3 nucleotides are TGCGCCAGCAGTCAAGGCTCGGGGCAAGAGACCCAGTACTTC. Amino acid sequence: CASSQGSGQETQYF.

This clonotype was counted many times. The chain employs TRBV5-1 and TRBJ2-7, with no clear D. The CDR3 length is 12 residues. Trimming took off 4 bases at V and 3 bases at J, with 8 bases between the two ends. From germline, CDR1 is SGHRS and CDR2 YFSETQ. CDR3 amino acids: CASSPSVYEQYF. The CDR3 DNA follows: TGCGCCAGCAGCCCTAGTGTCTACGAGCAGTACTTC.

This clonotype showed up many times. The chain couples TRBV29-1 to TRBJ1-1; TRBD1 agrees at 9 bases. The CDR3 runs to 17 residues. Germline V lookup: CDR1 SQVTM, CDR2 ANQGSEA. Unmatched junction bases numbered 16, after V lost 6 bases and J lost 2 bases. In DNA, the CDR3 is TGCAGCGTCTTCCGTCCGGGACAGGGTCGATCTAACACTGAAGCTTTCTTT. Encoded protein: CSVFRPGQGRSNTEAFF. Full variable domain (outside the CDR3, taken from reference TRBV29-1 and TRBJ1-1): SAVISQKPSRDICQRGTSLTIQCQVDSQVTMMFWYRQQPGQSLTLIATANQGSEATYESGFVIDKFPISRPNLTFSTLTVSNMSPEDSSIYLCSVFRPGQGRSNTEAFFGQGTRLTVV.

At least ten counts were recorded for this clonotype. This chain uses TRBV11-3 with TRBJ2-5; D unclear. The CDR3 spans 14 residues. The germline V gene encodes CDR1 SGHNT and CDR2 YENEEA. V was cut by 5 bases and J by 2 bases, with 12 bases left in between. The CDR3 protein is CASSPRRSQETQYF. The CDR3 DNA is TGTGCCAGCAGCCCGAGACGTAGTCAAGAGACCCAGTACTTC.

This clonotype was found many times. The rearrangement joins TRBV28 to TRBJ2-7; 12 bases align to TRBD2. The CDR3 has 16 residues. Germline CDR1 reads MDHEN; CDR2 reads SYDVKM. V lost 6 bases to trimming and J lost 5 bases; unmatched junction nucleotides: 11. Written as DNA, the CDR3 is TGTGCCAGCAGCGGGACTAGCGGGCACCTTTTACACGAGCAGTACTTC. This gives the protein CASSGTSGHLLHEQYF.

This clonotype was seen repeatedly, ten times or more. The chain joins TRBV28 to TRBJ1-5; D gene ambiguous. This CDR3 region has 14 residues. V lost 5 bases and J lost 0, with 8 bases in between. Per the germline V gene, CDR1 is MDHEN and CDR2 is SYDVKM. Here the CDR3 reads CASSTQYSNQPQHF. The CDR3 DNA follows: TGTGCCAGCAGTACTCAGTATAGCAATCAGCCCCAGCATTTT.

This clonotype was recorded many times. The chain carries TRBV9 and TRBJ2-3; 11 positions match TRBD2. The germline gives CDR1 SGDLS, CDR2 YYNGEE. The V segment lost 6 bases and the J segment 6 bases; nucleotides outside the gene matches: 18. The CDR3 totals 18 residues. CDR3 residues: CASNKQGGLAEGRDTQYF. The DNA for the CDR3 is TGTGCCAGCAACAAGCAAGGGGGACTAGCGGAGGGGCGGGATACGCAGTATTTT.

V is TRBV12-3 or TRBV12-4 and J is TRBJ2-7; D remains unclear. This CDR3 has 13 residues. V gave up 3 bases and J gave up 3 bases, with 9 bases separating them. CDR3: CASSFPQLYEQYF. CDR3 sequence (DNA): TGTGCCAGCAGTTTCCCCCAGCTCTACGAGCAGTACTTC.

The chain carries TRBV15 and TRBJ1-1; the D is unclear. The CDR3 is made up of 14 amino acids. Germline V gene data show CDR1 as LNHNV and CDR2 as YYDKDF (reference sequence). Trimming cost V 1 base and J 7 bases, with 13 bases left between them. Written as DNA, the CDR3 is TGTGCCACCAGCAGAGTACGGTGGAGGAGTGAAGCTTTCTTT. Its protein is CATSRVRWRSEAFF.

This clonotype appeared many times. The rearrangement uses TRBV20-1 and TRBJ2-2; TRBD1 matches 8 bases. The CDR3 is 15 residues long. V was pared by 0 bases and J by 6 bases, with 6 bases of the junction left unmatched. The germline CDR1 and CDR2 sequences are DFQATT and SNEGSKA (reference sequence). The CDR3 region is CSARDSDRGSGELFF. In DNA form, the CDR3 reads TGCAGTGCTAGAGATAGTGACAGGGGTTCCGGGGAGCTGTTTTTT.

This clonotype was seen a few times. This chain connects TRBV6-2 or TRBV6-3 to TRBJ1-2; possible D gene TRBD1, 6 bases. Germline V gene sequence: CDR1 MNHEY, CDR2 SVGEGT. V lost 7 bases and J lost 4, with 16 bases in between. CDR3 length: 14 amino acids. The CDR3 here is CASNERDTLYGYTF. CDR3 DNA: TGTGCCAGCAATGAACGGGACACACTCTATGGCTACACCTTC.

The table lists this clonotype with many counts. The rearrangement uses TRBV6-2 or TRBV6-3 and TRBJ1-1; TRBD1 might be the D (6 bases). CDR1 is MNHEY, CDR2 SVGEGT, per germline. Trimming pared 6 bases from V and 1 base from J, leaving 12 bases between. This CDR3 has 14 amino acids. This chain's CDR3 is CASRPGGQNTEAFF. The CDR3 nucleotides are TGTGCCAGCAGACCGGGGGGGCAGAACACTGAAGCTTTCTTT.

At least ten counts were recorded for this clonotype. No DNA is shown, since the ends of the CDR3 on it are uncertain; the CDR3 is the one TCRdb lists. This chain joins TRBV29-1 and TRBJ1-2; TRBD1 was called by the table and not checked on the DNA. Germline V CDR1 and CDR2: SQVTM, ANQGSEA. 10 amino acids form the CDR3, both terminal residues included. CDR3 residues: CSVATGTMDF.

This clonotype was counted many times. The rearrangement links TRBV7-2 to TRBJ2-7, with D perhaps matching TRBD1 (6 bases). V was cut by 5 bases and J by 2 bases, with 13 bases left in between. CDR1 SGHTA and CDR2 FQGNSA come from the germline V gene. CDR3 length: 14 amino acids. The CDR3 coding sequence is TGTGCCAGCAGCCCGTGGACAGATCCCTACGAGCAGTACTTC. Encoded protein: CASSPWTDPYEQYF.

In its sample, this clonotype was seen a few times. The chain employs TRBV2 and TRBJ2-5; D gene ambiguous. CDR1 and CDR2 from the germline V gene are SNHLY and FYNNEI. CDR3 length equals 14 residues. V lost 6 bases and J 0 bases, leaving 11 bases between the germline ends. The CDR3 region is CASRARADQETQYF. CDR3 sequence (DNA): TGTGCCAGCAGGGCCCGGGCAGACCAAGAGACCCAGTACTTC.

This clonotype was seen many times. The chain combines TRBV7-8 with TRBJ2-7, with TRBD1 matching 7 bases. Germline values: CDR1 SGHVS, CDR2 FQNEAQ. This CDR3 spans 13 amino acids. Trimming removed 6 bases from V and 2 bases from J; junction bases left unmatched: 4. As DNA, the CDR3 is TGTGCCAGCAGTGGACAGGATACCTACGAGCAGTACTTC. Encoded protein: CASSGQDTYEQYF.

This clonotype came up many times. V gene TRBV6-1 combines with J gene TRBJ2-7, with 7 bases matching TRBD2. The germline V gene encodes CDR1 MNHNS and CDR2 SASEGT. V was pared by 5 bases and J by 2 bases, with 6 bases of the junction left unmatched. The length of the CDR3 is 14 residues. In nucleotides, the CDR3 is TGTGCCAGCAGTAAGCCAGGACTAGCCTACGAGCAGTACTTC. This codes for CASSKPGLAYEQYF.

The gene calls are TRBV20-1 and TRBJ2-7; 7 nucleotides line up with TRBD2. Germline V gene data show CDR1 as DFQATT and CDR2 as SNEGSKA (reference sequence). Losses at the gene ends were 3 bases for V and 3 bases for J; bases not matched to a gene: 8. The CDR3 runs to 14 residues. The CDR3, as DNA: TGCAGTGCTAGTTGGCTAGCGGACGACTACGAGCAGTACTTC. Its translation: CSASWLADDYEQYF.

This clonotype has ten or more counts. CDR3 sequence: CASRIQGRETQYF. CDR3 nucleotides: TGTGCCAGCAGGATACAGGGGAGGGAGACCCAGTACTTC. The chain uses TRBV12-3 or TRBV12-4 and TRBJ2-5; TRBD1 might be the D (7 bases). The V and J ends lost 6 bases and 5 bases respectively, with 13 bases between them. The CDR3 runs to 13 residues.

The rearrangement uses TRBV6-1 and TRBJ2-5; 9 bases line up with TRBD1. The CDR3 has 14 residues. The ends lost 6 bases at V and 2 bases at J; junction bases unmatched: 4. CDR1 and CDR2 (germline): MNHNS, SASEGT. CDR3 residues: CASRNRGQQETQYF. CDR3 DNA sequence: TGTGCCAGCAGGAACAGGGGGCAGCAAGAGACCCAGTACTTC.

In its sample, this clonotype was seen many times. The J gene is TRBJ2-7, the V gene TRBV6-2 or TRBV6-3; 8 nucleotides agree with TRBD1. CDR3 length: 13 residues. CDR1 is MNHEY and CDR2 is SVGEGT in the germline V gene. V lost 6 bases to trimming and J lost 2 bases; unmatched junction nucleotides: 3. The CDR3 sequence: CASRKGQAYEQYF. CDR3 bases: TGTGCCAGCAGGAAGGGACAGGCCTACGAGCAGTACTTC.